The 11 T cell receptor beta chains listed next were all sequenced from one sample in a study of blood T cell repertoires in COVID-19. Generated by immunoSEQ multiplex PCR, the TCRdb table keeps only in-frame clones and is missing some. Counted here are about 190,000 clones, roughly 88% occurring once; the ten biggest clones make up 5% to 7%. Sequencing used PBMCs or T cells enriched from blood (not recorded which). Source of these receptors: a man aged 35 to 55 with acute COVID-19.

V usage is TRBV11-2 and J usage is TRBJ2-5; 10 positions agree with TRBD2. This CDR3 is 17 amino acids long. The J segment lost 1 base and the V segment lost 5 bases, leaving 10 bases of the junction unmatched. Germline assignment: CDR1 SGHAT and CDR2 FQNNGV. The CDR3 DNA reads TGTGCCAGCAGCCTTTTTCGGACTAGCGGAGTCCAAGAGACCCAGTACTTC. It yields the protein CASSLFRTSGVQETQYF.

CDR3 DNA: TGTGCCAGCAGCTATGGTCAGGGAGGCCCGCAGTATTTT. This encodes CASSYGQGGPQYF. V usage is TRBV7-2 and J usage is TRBJ2-3; tentative D call: TRBD2 (6 bases). Germline V lookup: CDR1 SGHTA, CDR2 FQGNSA. This CDR3 contains 13 residues. V lost 4 bases to trimming and J lost 10 bases, with 15 bases between them. Full variable domain (missing parts from reference TRBV7-2 and TRBJ2-3): GAGVSQSPSNKVTEKGKDVELRCDPISGHTALYWYRQSLGQGLEFLIYFQGNSAPDKSGLPSDRFSAERTGGSVSTLTIQRTQQEDSAVYLCASSYGQGGPQYFGPGTRLTVL.

This rearrangement joins TRBV19 to TRBJ1-5, with unresolved D. Germline assignment: CDR1 LNHDA and CDR2 SQIVND (reference sequence). The CDR3 sequence is 13 residues long. The V end was cut by 5 bases, the J end by 8 bases, with 13 bases between. The CDR3 here is CASSRGWGEPQHF. CDR3 DNA: TGTGCCAGTAGTCGCGGGTGGGGAGAGCCCCAGCATTTT.

The CDR3 region has the DNA TGTGCCACCACCGGCGAGCAGGGAATCCACGAGCAGTACTTC. Translation: CATTGEQGIHEQYF. This chain uses TRBV19 with TRBJ2-7, with D tentatively TRBD1 (5 bases). V gave up 10 bases and J gave up 5 bases, with 21 bases separating them. The CDR3 is 14 residues long. Germline loops: CDR1 LNHDA, CDR2 SQIVND (reference sequence).

The rearrangement links TRBV5-8 to TRBJ2-7; tentative D call: TRBD2 (5 bases). V gave up 0 bases and J gave up 2 bases, with 12 bases separating them. Germline-derived CDR1 and CDR2 are SGHTS and YDEGEE. The length of the CDR3 is 15 residues. CDR3 sequence (DNA): TGTGCCAGCAGCTTGGGAGGGCAGGCGACCTACGAGCAGTACTTC. Translating it yields CASSLGGQATYEQYF. The full variable domain, rest sourced from reference TRBV5-8 and TRBJ2-7, is EAGVTQSPTHLIKTRGQQATLRCSPISGHTSVYWYQQALGLGLQFLLWYDEGEERNRGNFPPRFSGRQFPNYSSELNVNALELEDSALYLCASSLGGQATYEQYFGPGTRLTVT.

By share, this clone ranks as medium-sized (0.01 to 0.1%). The chain is built from TRBV18 and TRBJ1-4; weak D call: TRBD1 (6 bases). Germline lookup yields CDR1 KGHSH and CDR2 LQKENI. This CDR3 spans 14 amino acids. The V gene lost 2 bases and the J gene lost 5 bases, with 9 bases spanning the gap. The CDR3 reads CASSPWGTNEKLFF. CDR3 bases: TGTGCCAGCTCACCATGGGGGACAAATGAAAAACTGTTTTTT.

V gene TRBV28 combines with J gene TRBJ2-7; maybe TRBD2 (5 bases). The germline gives CDR1 MDHEN, CDR2 SYDVKM. The CDR3 has 15 residues. Trimming took off 2 bases at V and 1 base at J, with 12 bases between the two ends. CDR3 sequence: CASSLPGRPSYEQYF. In DNA form, the CDR3 reads TGTGCCAGCAGTTTACCGGGGAGACCATCCTACGAGCAGTACTTC.

The chain recombines TRBV10-2 with TRBJ2-5, with TRBD2 matching 7 bases. CDR3 length: 13 residues. Trimming at V came to 2 bases and at J to 5 bases, leaving 2 bases not matched to a gene. Germline V gene data show CDR1 as WSHSY and CDR2 as SAAADI. The CDR3 protein is CASSEGGSETQYF. Here the CDR3 DNA reads TGCGCCAGCAGTGAGGGCGGGAGCGAGACCCAGTACTTC.

V gene TRBV5-4 combines with J gene TRBJ2-7; 11 nucleotides agree with TRBD2. J lost 2 bases, V lost 4 bases, and 2 bases had no gene match. The CDR3 is made up of 14 amino acids. CDR1 is SGHNT, CDR2 YYREEE, per germline (reference sequence). CDR3 DNA sequence: TGTGCCAGCAGCCCGGGACTAGCGGCCTACGAGCAGTACTTC. It yields the protein CASSPGLAAYEQYF.

The chain combines TRBV30 with TRBJ1-4, with a tentative D call TRBD1 (6 bases). This CDR3 has 14 amino acids. V lost 6 bases and J lost 8, with 19 bases in between. In germline, CDR1 is GTSNPN, CDR2 SVGIG (reference sequence). CDR3 in amino acids: CACLAGTSREKLFF. The CDR3 nucleotides are TGTGCCTGTCTCGCAGGGACATCGCGGGAAAAACTGTTTTTT.

This clone was counted between two and nine times. V usage is TRBV13 and J usage is TRBJ1-1, with 8 bases lining up with TRBD1. The CDR3 has 14 residues. The germline V gene encodes CDR1 PRHDT and CDR2 FYEKMQ (reference sequence). Germline trimming cut 4 bases from V and 5 bases from J; bases unmatched to any gene: 6. CDR3 DNA: TGTGCCAGCAGCTATACAGGGGGTGGTACTGAAGCTTTCTTT. Protein sequence: CASSYTGGGTEAFF.